The 20 T cell receptor beta chains below were found in one sample sequenced in a study of blood T cell repertoires in COVID-19. Generated by immunoSEQ multiplex PCR, the TCRdb table keeps only in-frame clones and is missing some. The sample lists about 220,000 clones, roughly 85% occurring once. The sample consisted of peripheral blood. The receptors originated from a woman over 75 with acute or convalescent COVID-19.

V and J are TRBV18 and TRBJ1-6; the D gene is possibly TRBD1 (5 bases). In germline, CDR1 is KGHSH, CDR2 LQKENI. With 6 bases removed from V and 6 bases from J, the gap between germline ends came to 15 bases. The CDR3 consists of 15 residues. The CDR3 is CASSLGGGGNSPLHF. The CDR3 nucleotides are TGTGCCAGCTCTCTTGGTGGGGGAGGTAATTCACCCCTCCACTTT.

J is TRBJ1-2 and V is TRBV2; possible D gene TRBD1, 6 bases. The CDR3 is 14 residues long. Germline V gives CDR1 SNHLY, CDR2 FYNNEI. V lost 10 bases to trimming and J lost 3 bases, with 18 bases between them. The CDR3 DNA follows: TGTGCCAACGGGGGGTCGGAGGGGGACTATGGCTACACCTTC. Its protein product is CANGGSEGDYGYTF.

This rearrangement joins TRBV7-3 to TRBJ2-2; D call uncertain. There are 14 residues in the CDR3. The germline V gene encodes CDR1 SGHTA and CDR2 FQGTGA. V lost 1 base to trimming and J lost 2 bases, with 5 bases between them. The CDR3 loop reads CASSLNSNTGELFF. CDR3 in DNA: TGTGCCAGCAGCTTAAACTCAAACACCGGGGAGCTGTTTTTT.

DNA of the CDR3: TGTGCCAGCAGCCTCTACCTCGTGAGCACTGAAGCTTTCTTT. As protein: CASSLYLVSTEAFF. V is TRBV3-1 (or the pseudogene TRBV3-2) and J is TRBJ1-1; D is unresolved. V was shortened by 4 bases and J by 4 bases, with 13 bases between the two germline ends. CDR3 length: 14 amino acids. Per the germline V gene, CDR1 is LGHDT and CDR2 is YNNKEL (reference sequence).

The chain uses TRBV7-2 and TRBJ2-7; 9 positions agree with TRBD2. J lost 10 bases, V lost 5 bases, and 12 bases had no gene match. The CDR3 has 14 residues. Germline CDR1 and CDR2: SGHTA and FQGNSA. The CDR3 region is CASSPSVAGALQYF. Here the CDR3 DNA reads TGTGCCAGCAGCCCTTCGGTAGCGGGGGCCCTCCAGTACTTC.

About this clone itself: This specimen includes other DNA sequences encoding the same CDR3. The rearrangement uses TRBV10-3 and TRBJ1-1, with D unresolved. The CDR3 loop spans 12 amino acids. Looked up from germline, CDR1 is ENHRY and CDR2 is SYGVKD. V lost 3 bases to trimming and J lost 1 base, with 3 bases between them. CDR3 coding DNA: TGTGCCATCAGTGATAGGAACACTGAAGCTTTCTTT. Amino acid sequence: CAISDRNTEAFF.

This clone was counted a few times. The V gene is TRBV5-1, the J gene TRBJ1-6, with 7 positions matching TRBD1. Germline V gives CDR1 SGHRS, CDR2 YFSETQ. The CDR3 sequence is 16 residues long. The J segment lost 5 bases and the V segment lost 5 bases, leaving 10 bases of the junction unmatched. CDR3: CASSAPPGQDNSPLHF. The CDR3, as DNA: TGCGCCAGCAGTGCCCCCCCCGGACAGGATAATTCACCCCTCCACTTT.

This clone was counted between two and nine times. V and J are TRBV12-3 or TRBV12-4 and TRBJ2-5; D unresolved. This CDR3 has 13 residues. V was trimmed by 3 bases and J by 4 bases, leaving 9 bases between them. The chain's CDR3 is CASSLALSETQYF. CDR3 bases: TGTGCCAGCAGTTTGGCTCTTTCAGAGACCCAGTACTTC.

The rearrangement joins TRBV6-5 to TRBJ2-2, with 8 bases lining up with TRBD1. Germline V lookup: CDR1 MNHEY, CDR2 SVGAGI. The V gene end was trimmed by 7 bases and the J gene end by 3 bases; junction bases not matched to a gene: 4. The length of the CDR3 is 14 residues. This CDR3 is CASTLTGDTGELFF. The CDR3 DNA is TGTGCCAGCACCTTGACAGGGGACACCGGGGAGCTGTTTTTT.

The gene calls are TRBV19 and TRBJ2-7; tentative D call: TRBD2 (5 bases). Per germline, CDR1 LNHDA and CDR2 SQIVND (reference sequence). Trimming pared 6 bases from V and 0 bases from J, leaving 12 bases between. The CDR3 length is 14 residues. CDR3: CASSSDSVSYEQYF. The CDR3 DNA reads TGTGCCAGTAGCTCGGACTCAGTCTCCTACGAGCAGTACTTC.

The rearrangement links TRBV9 to TRBJ2-3; 12 positions match TRBD2. This CDR3 spans 16 amino acids. J lost 6 bases, V lost 0 bases, and 5 bases had no gene match. The germline V gene encodes CDR1 SGDLS and CDR2 YYNGEE. CDR3 coding DNA: TGTGCCAGCAGCGTAGCTAGCGGGGGGGCCGTGGATACGCAGTATTTT. It codes for CASSVASGGAVDTQYF.

The CDR3 loop is CASSLGRPQGNEQFF. The CDR3 region has the DNA TGTGCCAGCAGCTTAGGGAGACCCCAAGGCAATGAGCAGTTCTTC. The chain recombines TRBV7-2 with TRBJ2-1; D is unresolved. The CDR3 has 15 amino acids. Germline CDR1 reads SGHTA; CDR2 reads FQGNSA. V lost 1 base and J lost 6, with 13 bases in between.

The CDR3 loop reads CASSLGQGSIDTQYF. The CDR3 bases are TGCGCCAGCAGCTTGGGGCAGGGTAGTATAGATACGCAGTATTTT. The V and J genes are TRBV5-1 and TRBJ2-3; D may be TRBD1 (5 bases). CDR3 length: 15 residues. The germline gives CDR1 SGHRS, CDR2 YFSETQ. V dropped 0 bases and J dropped 5 bases, with 13 bases sitting between them.

This rearrangement joins TRBV27 to TRBJ1-5, with D maybe TRBD1 (5 bases). The germline V gene encodes CDR1 MNHEY and CDR2 SMNVEV (reference sequence). The CDR3 is made up of 14 amino acids. With 1 base removed from V and 8 bases from J, the gap between germline ends came to 12 bases. The CDR3: CASSLWQGSEPQHF. The CDR3 coding sequence is TGTGCCAGCAGTTTATGGCAGGGCAGCGAGCCCCAGCATTTT.

The gene calls are TRBV9 and TRBJ2-2, with no clear D. Trimming stripped 4 bases from V and 1 base from J, with 8 bases between. The CDR3 sequence is 14 residues long. Germline CDR1 is SGDLS and CDR2 is YYNGEE. This CDR3 is CASSPRQNTGELFF. The CDR3 region has the DNA TGTGCCAGCAGCCCTCGACAGAACACCGGGGAGCTGTTTTTT.

V is TRBV15 and J is TRBJ1-2, with 11 bases lining up with TRBD1. This CDR3 has 16 amino acids. After removal of 0 bases from V and 7 bases from J, the junction contained 7 bases not matched to a gene. The V gene's germline CDR1 is LNHNV and CDR2 YYDKDF (reference sequence). The CDR3 loop reads CATSRDVRTGGFGYTF. The CDR3 DNA sequence: TGTGCCACCAGCAGAGATGTCCGGACAGGGGGCTTTGGCTACACCTTC.

This chain joins TRBV12-3 or TRBV12-4 and TRBJ1-1; 7 bases are a match to TRBD1. The V and J ends lost 6 bases and 4 bases, in that order; junction bases with no gene match: 5. The CDR3 extends over 13 amino acids. The CDR3 DNA reads as TGTGCCAGCAGGTTAAACAGGGGCACTGAAGCTTTCTTT. It is translated as CASRLNRGTEAFF.

This clone came up a few times. This chain connects TRBV6-5 to TRBJ1-1; TRBD1 aligns across 9 bases. The CDR3 is 15 residues long. Germline trimming cut 6 bases from V and 5 bases from J; bases unmatched to any gene: 10. Germline V CDR1 and CDR2: MNHEY, SVGAGI. CDR3: CASRDRGNPGTEAFF. The CDR3 nucleotides are TGTGCCAGCAGGGACAGGGGAAACCCTGGGACTGAAGCTTTCTTT.

The chain carries TRBV6-5 and TRBJ2-3; possibly TRBD2 for D (5 bases). The CDR3 sequence is 14 residues long. Germline assignment: CDR1 MNHEY and CDR2 SVGAGI. The V gene lost 8 bases and the J gene lost 11 bases, with 23 bases spanning the gap. The DNA for the CDR3 is TGTGCCAGCGCCCGGACCCCCGACCGTCGGGGGCAGTATTTT. Translated, it gives CASARTPDRRGQYF.

The rearrangement joins TRBV24-1 to TRBJ1-2, with D possibly being TRBD1 (6 bases). The CDR3 is 15 residues long. Trimming cost V 4 bases and J 4 bases, with 15 bases left between them. From germline, CDR1 is KGHDR and CDR2 SFDVKD. CDR3 nucleotides: TGTGCCACCAGTGAGCCATACAGGGTTCCCTATGGCTACACCTTC. Encoded protein: CATSEPYRVPYGYTF.